What follows are 27 T cell receptor beta chains derived from one specimen sequenced in a study of blood T cell repertoires in COVID-19. Assay used: immunoSEQ multiplex PCR; TCRdb lists only in-frame clones, some missing. The profile shows approximately 500,000 clones, 85% to 90% of them singletons. The sample was peripheral blood. The receptor source for this set is a woman aged 50 to 65 with COVID-19, enrolled during active disease.

This CDR3 is CASSPPRIAGGNEQFF. In nucleotides, the CDR3 is TGTGCCAGCAGCCCCCCCCGGATAGCGGGGGGCAATGAGCAGTTCTTC. The chain uses TRBV4-2 and TRBJ2-1, with 10 bases matching TRBD2. With V trimmed by 4 bases and J by 6 bases, 9 bases remained unmatched. The germline CDR1 and CDR2 sequences are LGHNA and YNFKEQ. The CDR3 covers 16 residues.

The chain joins TRBV6-5 to TRBJ2-3; D might be TRBD1 (5 bases). The V end was cut by 8 bases, the J end by 2 bases, with 14 bases between. Germline CDR1 is MNHEY and CDR2 is SVGAGI. The CDR3 consists of 14 residues. The CDR3 sequence is CASWKGATTDTQYF. As DNA, the CDR3 is TGTGCCAGCTGGAAAGGGGCGACCACAGATACGCAGTATTTT.

This chain connects TRBV29-1 to TRBJ2-1; tentative D call: TRBD1 (5 bases). The CDR3 covers 13 residues. Germline CDR1 is SQVTM and CDR2 is ANQGSEA. The V and J ends lost 4 bases and 9 bases respectively, with 16 bases between them. DNA for the CDR3: TGCAGCGTTGGACAGCTCACTTCTCTTGAGCAGTTCTTC. It translates to CSVGQLTSLEQFF.

This chain links TRBV19 with TRBJ1-1; TRBD1 agrees at 9 bases. After removal of 4 bases from V and 4 bases from J, the junction contained 7 bases not matched to a gene. The CDR3 contains 15 residues. CDR1 and CDR2 (germline): LNHDA, SQIVND (reference sequence). The CDR3 reads CASSTKGQGGTEAFF. The CDR3 nucleotides read TGTGCCAGTAGTACTAAGGGACAGGGAGGCACTGAAGCTTTCTTT.

The gene calls are TRBV5-1 and TRBJ1-3; D is uncertain. The V end lost 0 bases, the J end lost 4 bases, and 8 bases lay between the germline ends. Germline CDR1 is SGHRS and CDR2 is YFSETQ. The CDR3 consists of 14 residues. The CDR3: CASSLAGEGNTIYF. Here the CDR3 DNA reads TGCGCCAGCAGCTTGGCCGGGGAGGGAAACACCATATATTTT.

This clone was recorded once. DNA of the CDR3: TGCGCCAGCAGCCTGACCGGACAGGGGAAGTTCTTC. It translates to CASSLTGQGKFF. The genes are TRBV4-1 and TRBJ2-1; TRBD1 matches 9 bases. With V trimmed by 4 bases and J by 14 bases, 6 bases remained unmatched. This CDR3 comprises 12 residues. Germline CDR1 reads MGHRA; CDR2 reads YSYEKL.

The chain employs TRBV6-6 and TRBJ2-3, with no clear D. Trimming removed 7 bases at V and 4 bases at J, with 9 bases between. CDR1 is MNHNY, CDR2 SVGAGI, per germline (reference sequence). CDR3 length: 12 residues. The CDR3 region has the DNA TGTGCCAGCACCCAAAATTCAGATACGCAGTATTTT. Residues: CASTQNSDTQYF.

The chain is built from TRBV30 and TRBJ1-1; D ambiguous. The CDR3 sequence is 11 residues long. Trimming pared 2 bases from V and 6 bases from J, leaving 7 bases between. Germline assignment: CDR1 GTSNPN and CDR2 SVGIG (reference sequence). The CDR3 nucleotides read TGTGCCTGGAGTTGGGAGGCTGAAGCTTTCTTT. Protein product: CAWSWEAEAFF.

The chain carries TRBV3-1 (or the pseudogene TRBV3-2) and TRBJ2-7; 11 positions agree with TRBD2. With V trimmed by 4 bases and J by 3 bases, 8 bases remained unmatched. Looked up from germline, CDR1 is LGHDT and CDR2 is YNNKEL (reference sequence). The length of the CDR3 is 16 residues. Here the CDR3 DNA reads TGTGCCAGCAGCCCCTATAGCGGGGGGGCGCGCTACGAGCAGTACTTC. It translates to CASSPYSGGARYEQYF.

The V gene is TRBV12-5, the J gene TRBJ2-2, with D perhaps matching TRBD1 (5 bases). Germline lookup yields CDR1 LGHNT and CDR2 FRNRAP. The CDR3 is 13 residues long. V lost 6 bases to trimming and J lost 6 bases, with 11 bases between them. CDR3 amino acids: CASGAGFSGELFF. The CDR3 region has the DNA TGTGCTAGTGGGGCAGGGTTTTCCGGGGAGCTGTTTTTT.

The chain combines TRBV3-1 (or the pseudogene TRBV3-2) with TRBJ1-1; D call uncertain. Germline V gene sequence: CDR1 LGHDT, CDR2 YNNKEL (reference sequence). V was clipped by 3 bases and J by 6 bases, with 14 bases between them. The CDR3 is 14 amino acids. CDR3 sequence (DNA): TGTGCCAGCAGCCATGTTTCATCCGAGGCTGAAGCTTTCTTT. Its protein is CASSHVSSEAEAFF.

This clone appeared a single time. This sequence joins TRBV7-6 and TRBJ2-7; 9 nucleotides line up with TRBD2. The V and J ends lost 5 bases and 3 bases, in that order; junction bases with no gene match: 8. The CDR3 is made up of 15 amino acids. Looked up from germline, CDR1 is SGHVS and CDR2 is FNYEAQ. In DNA form, the CDR3 reads TGTGCCAGCAGCCCAAGACTAGCGGAGATCTACGAGCAGTACTTC. Protein: CASSPRLAEIYEQYF.

In its sample, this clone was seen once. CDR3 in DNA: TGTGCCAGCAGCGTCCTAACCGGAAACACCATATATTTT. Encoded protein: CASSVLTGNTIYF. V usage is TRBV12-3 or TRBV12-4 and J usage is TRBJ1-3, with unresolved D. The CDR3 runs to 13 residues. V lost 6 bases and J lost 4, with 10 bases in between.

The chain employs TRBV19 and TRBJ1-1, with 7 bases matching TRBD1. The germline CDR1 and CDR2 sequences are LNHDA and SQIVND (reference sequence). The CDR3 loop spans 17 amino acids. After removal of 5 bases from V and 6 bases from J, the junction contained 18 bases not matched to a gene. The CDR3 loop reads CASSPWVGDSQVSEAFF. The CDR3 region has the DNA TGTGCCAGTAGTCCTTGGGTGGGGGACAGCCAAGTCTCTGAAGCTTTCTTT. Looking up the rest from reference TRBV19 and TRBJ1-1 gives the full variable domain: DGGITQSPKYLFRKEGQNVTLSCEQNLNHDAMYWYRQDPGQGLRLIYYSQIVNDFQKGDIAEGYSVSREKKESFPLTVTSAQKNPTAFYLCASSPWVGDSQVSEAFFGQGTRLTVV.

This chain links TRBV6-2 or TRBV6-3 with TRBJ2-7, with 9 bases identical to TRBD1. J gave up 1 base and V 5 bases, and 3 bases lay outside the gene matches. Germline CDR1 is MNHEY and CDR2 is SVGEGT. The CDR3 spans 14 residues. CDR3 bases: TGTGCCAGCAGTGGGACAGGGAAGTCCTACGAGCAGTACTTC. This translates into CASSGTGKSYEQYF.

This chain connects TRBV28 to TRBJ2-5, with D perhaps TRBD1 (5 bases). Looked up from germline, CDR1 is MDHEN and CDR2 is SYDVKM. V dropped 2 bases and J dropped 3 bases, with 10 bases sitting between them. CDR3 length: 14 amino acids. The CDR3 loop is CASSLRGREETQYF. The CDR3 DNA sequence: TGTGCCAGCAGTTTACGTGGCAGGGAAGAGACCCAGTACTTC.

The chain links TRBV24-1 to TRBJ2-2, with a possible D match to TRBD1 (6 bases). Germline loops: CDR1 KGHDR, CDR2 SFDVKD. This CDR3 region has 14 residues. The V end lost 7 bases, the J end lost 5 bases, and 13 bases lay between the germline ends. In DNA form, the CDR3 reads TGTGCCACCAGGGACAGCGTACGGACCGGGGAGCTGTTTTTT. It is translated as CATRDSVRTGELFF.

This sequence joins TRBV12-5 and TRBJ2-2; D call uncertain. Germline loops: CDR1 LGHNT, CDR2 FRNRAP. V was shortened by 2 bases and J by 2 bases, with 9 bases between the two germline ends. The CDR3 runs to 15 residues. The CDR3 region is CASGLRTGNTGELFF. For the CDR3, the DNA is TGTGCTAGTGGTTTGCGAACCGGTAACACCGGGGAGCTGTTTTTT.

The chain couples TRBV2 to TRBJ1-4; D uncertain. Per germline, CDR1 SNHLY and CDR2 FYNNEI. Deletions cut 2 bases from V and 6 bases from J, with 10 bases between. This CDR3 is built from 14 residues. CDR3 nucleotides: TGTGCCAGCAGTGAAAACCGCCGGGATGAAAAACTGTTTTTT. It codes for CASSENRRDEKLFF.

CDR3 in DNA: TGTGCCAGCAGCTTAGGGCAGGGAGGGTCGCGGGATCAGCCCCAGCATTTT. This gives the protein CASSLGQGGSRDQPQHF. The chain recombines TRBV11-2 with TRBJ1-5, with a tentative D call TRBD1 (5 bases). V lost 1 base and J lost 5, with 18 bases in between. CDR1 is SGHAT and CDR2 is FQNNGV in the germline V gene. This CDR3 has 17 amino acids.

The CDR3 region has the DNA TGTGCCAGCACAGGCGCATACGAGCAGTACTTC. Protein sequence: CASTGAYEQYF. V gene TRBV28 combines with J gene TRBJ2-7; D not resolved. CDR3 length: 11 amino acids. V was pared by 7 bases and J by 4 bases, with 8 bases between. CDR1 MDHEN and CDR2 SYDVKM come from the germline V gene.

The chain has TRBV19 and TRBJ1-2; TRBD1 matches 9 bases. The CDR3 contains 11 residues. CDR1 and CDR2 from the germline V gene are LNHDA and SQIVND (reference sequence). With V trimmed by 10 bases and J by 8 bases, 5 bases remained unmatched. DNA of the CDR3: TGTGCCAAACAGGGGGCGCAGGGCTACACCTTC. It specifies CAKQGAQGYTF.

The chain employs TRBV11-3 and TRBJ2-1; TRBD2 aligns across 10 bases. Trimming at V came to 8 bases and at J to 8 bases, leaving 12 bases not matched to a gene. This CDR3 contains 15 residues. The germline gives CDR1 SGHNT, CDR2 YENEEA. CDR3 protein: CASRGGTSASDEQFF. CDR3 DNA sequence: TGTGCCAGCCGGGGGGGGACTAGCGCCTCAGATGAGCAGTTCTTC.

V is TRBV27 and J is TRBJ1-4; the match to TRBD1 covers 9 bases. Unmatched junction bases numbered 10, after V lost 10 bases and J lost 10 bases. Germline values: CDR1 MNHEY, CDR2 SMNVEV (reference sequence). The CDR3 sequence is 13 residues long. The CDR3 DNA reads as TGTGCCACCGGGACAGGGATGTGGTCAAAACTGTTTTTT. Translated, it gives CATGTGMWSKLFF.

The chain has TRBV5-4 and TRBJ2-7; maybe TRBD2 (6 bases). V lost 9 bases, J lost 5 bases, and 21 bases lay in between. Per germline, CDR1 SGHNT and CDR2 YYREEE (reference sequence). The CDR3 is 14 amino acids. CDR3: CATSIPGLPHEQYF. CDR3 in DNA: TGTGCCACCTCAATCCCGGGACTCCCTCACGAGCAGTACTTC. Full variable domain (missing parts from reference TRBV5-4 and TRBJ2-7): ETGVTQSPTHLIKTRGQQVTLRCSSQSGHNTVSWYQQALGQGPQFIFQYYREEENGRGNFPPRFSGLQFPNYSSELNVNALELDDSALYLCATSIPGLPHEQYFGPGTRLTVT.

The chain couples TRBV2 to TRBJ1-3; possible D gene TRBD1, 6 bases. Per germline, CDR1 SNHLY and CDR2 FYNNEI. Deletions cut 5 bases from V and 0 bases from J, with 20 bases between. The length of the CDR3 is 18 residues. Here the CDR3 DNA reads TGTGCCAGCAGTCTTCCCCTCCTACAGGGCAGCTCTGGAAACACCATATATTTT. Residues: CASSLPLLQGSSGNTIYF.

The chain joins TRBV5-6 to TRBJ1-6; D not certain. Looked up from germline, CDR1 is SGHDT and CDR2 is YYEEEE. The V gene lost 2 bases and the J gene lost 7 bases, with 13 bases spanning the gap. The length of the CDR3 is 15 residues. CDR3 DNA sequence: TGTGCCAGCAGCTTCTTACCAAGCGAGAATTCACCCCTCCACTTT. Translating gives CASSFLPSENSPLHF.